These 22 T cell receptor beta chains share one sample of origin, sequenced in a study of post-analysis software for immune sequencing data. Unique molecular identifiers were present in the TCR beta cDNA libraries. TCRdb reanalysed the PCR reads using MiXCR and keeps one entry per CDR3 protein. Among around 710,000 distinct CDR3 sequences listed, 46% were seen once. Study-level findings and limits: The study found TRBV5-6, TRBV5-1 and TRBV20-1 among four to six TRBV segments more frequent in patients than controls.

No antigen is known for these receptors. The sequenced sample was blood. The receptors come from a girl aged 5-17 years with multiple sclerosis.

This clonotype was recorded a few times. J is TRBJ2-1 and V is TRBV29-1; 7 bases are shared with TRBD1. CDR3 size: 14 residues. Trimming removed 3 bases from V and 2 bases from J; junction bases left unmatched: 4. Germline V lookup: CDR1 SQVTM, CDR2 ANQGSEA. The CDR3 DNA reads as TGCAGCGTTGACGAACAGGGGACCTACAATGAGCAGTTCTTC. It translates to CSVDEQGTYNEQFF.

Of note for this clonotype: Its ends do not fully match the called genes, so a read error is possible. The chain has TRBV7-7 and TRBJ2-5; D not certain. Germline V gene sequence: CDR1 SSHAT, CDR2 FNYEAQ (reference sequence). The length of the CDR3 is 15 residues. CDR3 amino acids: CASSPRFGRQETQYF. As DNA, the CDR3 is TGTGCTAGCAGCCCCCGTTTCGGCCGTCAAGAGACCCAGTACTTC. Complete variable domain (other parts from reference TRBV7-7 and TRBJ2-5): GAGVSQSPRYKVTKRGQDVTLRCDPISSHATLYWYQQALGQGPEFLTYFNYEAQPDKSGLPSDRFSAERPEGSISTLTIQRTEQRDSAMYRCASSPRFGRQETQYFGPGTRLLVL.

This chain joins TRBV7-8 and TRBJ2-7, with 9 bases lining up with TRBD1. The CDR3 is made up of 16 amino acids. Trimming at V came to 4 bases and at J to 3 bases, leaving 10 bases not matched to a gene. Germline CDR1 SGHVS, CDR2 FQNEAQ. Written as DNA, the CDR3 is TGTGCCAGCAGCTCGGAACCGGGACAGGGACACTACGAGCAGTACTTC. Protein: CASSSEPGQGHYEQYF.

The chain combines TRBV5-1 with TRBJ1-2, with 10 positions matching TRBD1. With V trimmed by 4 bases and J by 10 bases, 22 bases remained unmatched. The germline gives CDR1 SGHRS, CDR2 YFSETQ. CDR3 length equals 18 residues. CDR3 sequence: CASSPLGGDRGPSRTYTF. Written as DNA, the CDR3 is TGCGCCAGCAGCCCCCTGGGCGGGGACAGGGGTCCGTCCAGGACCTACACCTTC.

CDR3 coding DNA: TGTGCCAGTGCCATGGGGGTTCGTGATGAGCAGTTCTTC. Protein sequence: CASAMGVRDEQFF. The chain is built from TRBV7-9 and TRBJ2-1; tentatively, D is TRBD1 or TRBD2 (5 bases each). Germline V gives CDR1 SEHNR, CDR2 FQNEAQ (reference sequence). V was trimmed by 9 bases and J by 8 bases, leaving 17 bases between them. The CDR3 contains 13 residues.

This rearrangement joins TRBV6-5 to TRBJ1-1, with D possibly TRBD1 on 6 matching bases. From germline, CDR1 is MNHEY and CDR2 SVGAGI. This CDR3 has 14 amino acids. V dropped 0 bases and J dropped 4 bases, with 9 bases sitting between them. The CDR3 DNA follows: TGTGCCAGCAGTTACTCGAACAGGGCCACTGAAGCTTTCTTT. Its translation: CASSYSNRATEAFF.

V usage is TRBV25-1 and J usage is TRBJ2-3, with D possibly matching TRBD2 (6 bases). Germline V gives CDR1 MGHDK, CDR2 SYGVNS. This CDR3 has 14 amino acids. V was shortened by 3 bases and J by 3 bases, with 10 bases between the two germline ends. The CDR3 region is CASSERGSTDTQYF. The CDR3, as DNA: TGTGCCAGCAGTGAGCGGGGTTCTACAGATACGCAGTATTTT.

This chain connects TRBV14 to TRBJ2-7; 9 bases fit TRBD2. Gene TRBJ2-5 matches the end of the DNA better, so the J call may be wrong. The CDR3 totals 16 residues. Germline V CDR1 and CDR2: SGHDN, FVKESK. The CDR3 nucleotides are TGTGCCAGCAGCCAAGAACCGACTAGCGGATGGGAGACCCAGTACTTC. Protein: CASSQEPTSGWETQYF.

V is TRBV12-3 or TRBV12-4 and J is TRBJ2-5; the match to TRBD1 covers 12 bases. Trimming cost V 6 bases and J 5 bases; bases outside gene matches: 7. The CDR3 sequence is 15 residues long. CDR3 sequence (DNA): TGTGCCAGCAGCCCCGGGACAGGGGGCACGGAGACCCAGTACTTC. This codes for CASSPGTGGTETQYF.

J is TRBJ2-7 and V is TRBV20-1, with D possibly being TRBD2 (7 bases). The V gene's germline CDR1 is DFQATT and CDR2 SNEGSKA (reference sequence). V was pared by 0 bases and J by 5 bases, with 17 bases between. The CDR3 length is 15 residues. CDR3 amino acids: CSARDVGTGRDEQYF. DNA of the CDR3: TGCAGTGCTAGAGATGTCGGAACAGGGAGGGACGAGCAGTACTTC.

V is TRBV20-1 and J is TRBJ2-5; the D gene is possibly TRBD2 (5 bases). CDR1 and CDR2 from the germline V gene are DFQATT and SNEGSKA (reference sequence). CDR3 length: 12 residues. Between the trimmed V and J ends, which lost 7 bases and 2 bases, there was a span of 11 bases. The CDR3 bases are TGCAGTGTTGACTATGGGCAAGAGACCCAGTACTTC. Its translation: CSVDYGQETQYF.

This clonotype was counted only a few times. One end of the junction fails to match germline, which may point to a read error. The chain links TRBV7-3 to TRBJ2-1; D is undetermined. Per germline, CDR1 SGHTA and CDR2 FQGTGA. This CDR3 region has 13 residues. The CDR3 DNA reads as TGTGCCAGCAGCTCCGGACCCAACAATGTGCAGTTCTTC. Translated: CASSSGPNNVQFF.

In DNA form, the CDR3 reads TGCAGTGCTAGAGAAACGGGGATGAACACTGAAGCTTTCTTT. Its translation is CSARETGMNTEAFF. V is TRBV20-1 and J is TRBJ1-1, with D hard to call. The CDR3 is 14 residues long. Between the trimmed V and J ends, which lost 0 bases and 0 bases, there was a span of 8 bases. Per the germline V gene, CDR1 is DFQATT and CDR2 is SNEGSKA (reference sequence).

The rearrangement links TRBV27 to TRBJ1-2; no clear D gene. The CDR3 consists of 13 residues. Germline lookup yields CDR1 MNHEY and CDR2 SMNVEV (reference sequence). Trimming left V 3 bases short and J 6 bases short, with 11 bases between. CDR3 region: CASSFSVLNGYTF. Written as DNA, the CDR3 is TGTGCCAGCAGTTTTTCAGTCTTAAATGGCTACACCTTC.

This clonotype was counted between two and nine times. The CDR3 loop is CASSSELGGPRGKTQYF. The CDR3 DNA sequence: TGTGCCAGCAGCTCCGAACTGGGTGGGCCGCGCGGAAAGACCCAGTACTTC. V is TRBV7-2 and J is TRBJ2-5, with D unclear. Trimming shortened V by 4 bases and J by 6 bases, and 24 bases separated the two germline ends. Germline values: CDR1 SGHTA, CDR2 FQGNSA. This CDR3 is 17 amino acids long.

The CDR3: CASSLPLDGTEAFF. The CDR3, as DNA: TGCGCCAGCAGCTTGCCCTTGGACGGAACTGAAGCTTTCTTT. The rearrangement uses TRBV5-1 and TRBJ1-1, with unresolved D. The CDR3 consists of 14 residues. The germline V gene has CDR1 SGHRS and CDR2 YFSETQ. V was pared by 1 base and J by 5 bases, with 12 bases between.

The V gene is TRBV15, the J gene TRBJ2-3, with 8 nucleotides matching TRBD1. The J segment lost 1 base and the V segment lost 3 bases, leaving 6 bases of the junction unmatched. The length of the CDR3 is 16 residues. Looked up from germline, CDR1 is LNHNV and CDR2 is YYDKDF (reference sequence). The CDR3 nucleotides read TGTGCCACCAGCAGGTTCCCGGGACAGGGCACAGATACGCAGTATTTT. Its translation: CATSRFPGQGTDTQYF.

This clonotype was seen more than once but under ten times. V is TRBV12-3 or TRBV12-4 and J is TRBJ2-5; D is uncertain. The CDR3 has 15 residues. The V and J ends lost 5 bases and 2 bases respectively, with 15 bases between them. CDR3 sequence reads: CASSRGWQLQETQYF. CDR3 in DNA: TGTGCCAGCAGTCGCGGTTGGCAACTACAAGAGACCCAGTACTTC.

The J gene is TRBJ1-4, the V gene TRBV11-2; perhaps TRBD1 as D (6 bases). This CDR3 contains 15 residues. Germline V gene sequence: CDR1 SGHAT, CDR2 FQNNGV. V lost 5 bases and J lost 6, with 16 bases in between. The CDR3 nucleotides are TGTGCCAGCAGCACATACAGGGCAGGGGATGAAAAACTGTTTTTT. It encodes CASSTYRAGDEKLFF.

The chain recombines TRBV20-1 with TRBJ2-2; 16 nucleotides align to TRBD2. CDR1 and CDR2 (germline): DFQATT, SNEGSKA (reference sequence). V trimming: 3 bases; J trimming: 8 bases; junction bases outside the gene matches: 6. This CDR3 spans 16 amino acids. CDR3 in DNA: TGCAGTGCTAGGGGGGGACTAGCGGGAGGGGCAGGGGAGCTGTTTTTT. Its protein product is CSARGGLAGGAGELFF.

This clonotype was detected only a few times. The chain links TRBV6-5 to TRBJ2-7; D is ambiguous. The germline V and J ends were trimmed by 4 bases and 2 bases, with 9 bases remaining between them. In germline, CDR1 is MNHEY, CDR2 SVGAGI. The CDR3 totals 13 residues. The DNA of the CDR3 is TGTGCCAGCAGTTCAGAGTCAACCTACGAGCAGTACTTC. It translates to CASSSESTYEQYF.

The chain has TRBV20-1 and TRBJ2-1; 9 positions agree with TRBD2. Germline CDR1 is DFQATT and CDR2 is SNEGSKA (reference sequence). The CDR3 consists of 16 residues. V lost 3 bases and J lost 4; bases outside the gene matches: 10. The DNA for the CDR3 is TGCAGTGCTAGGGGGAGCGGGAGGCCTATTTACAATGAGCAGTTCTTC. Amino acid sequence: CSARGSGRPIYNEQFF.